Presented here are 4 T cell receptor beta chains from one specimen sequenced in a study of T cell responses to AZD1222 COVID-19 vaccine (dated by TCRdb to the early 2020s). To prepare the library, the immunoSEQ multiplex PCR assay was applied. TCRdb holds this immuneACCESS table with in-frame rearrangements only. Some clones are missing; in checked studies, unresolved V genes explain under half, and the rest has no known cause. For this sample there are about 140,000 clones; 92% appear just once. The ten largest clonotypes hold approximately 4.3% of the sample. The time point label, read with the paper, signifies: about 28 days (+/-7) after the second vaccine dose. The starting material was peripheral blood, obtained 28 days after the second AZD1222 dose. These receptors were obtained from an adult who received the AZD1222 COVID-19 vaccine.

The chain carries TRBV24-1 and TRBJ2-2, with 10 bases lining up with TRBD1. CDR3 length: 16 amino acids. Germline values: CDR1 KGHDR, CDR2 SFDVKD. Trimming took 7 bases from V and 5 from J; bases not matched to a gene: 9. CDR3 in DNA: TGTGCCACCAGGTCCCGGGACAGGGGTAGTACCGGGGAGCTGTTTTTT. This gives the protein CATRSRDRGSTGELFF.

J is TRBJ2-7 and V is TRBV7-9; 8 bases fit TRBD2. Losses at the gene ends were 5 bases for V and 3 bases for J; bases not matched to a gene: 6. Germline CDR1 and CDR2: SEHNR and FQNEAQ (reference sequence). The CDR3 runs to 14 residues. The CDR3 loop reads CASSPGGAGYEQYF. The CDR3 DNA sequence: TGTGCCAGCAGCCCCGGGGGGGCGGGCTACGAGCAGTACTTC.

This chain connects TRBV6-1 to TRBJ2-7; the D is unclear. The CDR3 covers 13 residues. Germline V gene data show CDR1 as MNHNS and CDR2 as SASEGT. The V and J ends lost 2 bases and 3 bases respectively, with 8 bases between them. For the CDR3, the DNA is TGTGCCAGCAGTGAACGGGTGGTCTACGAGCAGTACTTC. It is translated as CASSERVVYEQYF.

This chain links TRBV5-1 with TRBJ1-2; weak D call: TRBD1 (6 bases). Germline CDR1 and CDR2: SGHRS and YFSETQ. V gave up 5 bases and J gave up 5 bases, with 22 bases separating them. The CDR3 consists of 16 residues. The CDR3 loop is CASRRTGTKVEYGYTF. DNA of the CDR3: TGCGCCAGCAGACGGACCGGGACAAAGGTTGAATATGGCTACACCTTC.